These 28 T cell receptor beta chains were sequenced from one sample in a study of T cell repertoires in cytomegalovirus infection. These receptors lack a known antigen. TCRdb itself ran the reads through MiXCR, one entry per CDR3 protein. Of about 700,000 distinct CDR3 sequences listed, around 30% are singletons. This sample comprised cultured PBMCs, obtained from culture after CMV antigen stimulation. These receptors all come from a human donor in good health (CMV status not recorded). Some clones in this sample may be carry-over from other donors' samples.

This clonotype has just a few counts. This chain uses TRBV5-1 with TRBJ2-1; 13 bases are shared with TRBD2. CDR1 and CDR2 (germline): SGHRS, YFSETQ. J lost 4 bases, V lost 0 bases, and 4 bases had no gene match. This CDR3 comprises 17 residues. The CDR3 loop reads CASSLEPGLAGYNEQFF. CDR3 sequence (DNA): TGCGCCAGCAGCTTGGAACCGGGACTAGCGGGATACAATGAGCAGTTCTTC. Looking up the rest from reference TRBV5-1 and TRBJ2-1 gives the full variable domain: KAGVTQTPRYLIKTRGQQVTLSCSPISGHRSVSWYQQTPGQGLQFLFEYFSETQRNKGNFPGRFSGRQFSNSRSEMNVSTLELGDSALYLCASSLEPGLAGYNEQFFGPGTRLTVL.

The genes are TRBV29-1 and TRBJ2-3; D is tentatively TRBD1 or TRBD2 (5 bases each). The germline V and J ends were trimmed by 7 bases and 2 bases, with 7 bases remaining between them. CDR3 length: 11 residues. CDR1 SQVTM and CDR2 ANQGSEA come from the germline V gene. CDR3 nucleotide sequence: TGCAGCGGGGGGTCCACAGATACGCAGTATTTT. Protein: CSGGSTDTQYF.

The chain links TRBV20-1 to TRBJ1-1; D not resolved. The V gene's germline CDR1 is DFQATT and CDR2 SNEGSKA (reference sequence). Trimming shortened V by 5 bases and J by 5 bases, and 9 bases separated the two germline ends. The CDR3 has 11 amino acids. The chain's CDR3 is CSAPKKTEAFF. The CDR3, as DNA: TGCAGTGCTCCTAAGAAGACTGAAGCTTTCTTT.

This sequence joins TRBV3-1 and TRBJ2-5; possibly TRBD1 for D (5 bases). The CDR3 has 15 amino acids. V was pared by 1 base and J by 5 bases, with 14 bases between. Germline CDR1 reads LGHDT; CDR2 reads YNNKEL (reference sequence). CDR3 amino acids: CASSQGWLKGETQYF. Written as DNA, the CDR3 is TGTGCCAGCAGCCAAGGATGGCTAAAGGGGGAGACCCAGTACTTC.

This clonotype was counted a single time. The chain is built from TRBV6-6 and TRBJ2-1; 7 nucleotides line up with TRBD2. Germline loops: CDR1 MNHNY, CDR2 SVGAGI (reference sequence). V lost 7 bases and J lost 7; bases outside the gene matches: 13. There are 15 residues in the CDR3. The DNA for the CDR3 is TGTGCCAGCATCCGCGGGACTACCCACGAAAATGAGCAGTTCTTC. Encoded protein: CASIRGTTHENEQFF.

Only a few counts were recorded for this clonotype. The V gene is TRBV12-3 or TRBV12-4, the J gene TRBJ1-3; maybe TRBD1 (6 bases). V was cut by 5 bases and J by 4 bases, with 9 bases left in between. The CDR3 spans 13 residues. The CDR3 sequence is CASSRQVGNTIYF. CDR3 coding DNA: TGTGCCAGCAGTCGACAGGTCGGAAACACCATATATTTT.

This clonotype was picked up many times. The DNA of the CDR3 is TGTGCCAGCAGCTTTACCCCTTCGACGGAAACCTACGAGCAGTACTTC. Its translation: CASSFTPSTETYEQYF. The chain uses TRBV7-6 and TRBJ2-7; D is undetermined. Deletions cut 3 bases from V and 2 bases from J, with 17 bases between. The CDR3 has 16 residues. The V gene's germline CDR1 is SGHVS and CDR2 FNYEAQ.

V and J are TRBV12-3 or TRBV12-4 and TRBJ1-1; D is unclear. The V and J ends lost 3 bases and 4 bases respectively, with 24 bases between them. The CDR3 covers 18 residues. The CDR3 spells CASSLQQTLGYYSTEAFF. The CDR3 coding sequence is TGTGCCAGCAGTTTGCAACAGACCCTTGGGTATTATTCCACTGAAGCTTTCTTT.

The rearrangement links TRBV11-2 to TRBJ2-5; D is undetermined. The CDR3 totals 15 residues. V gave up 0 bases and J gave up 5 bases, with 13 bases separating them. The germline CDR1 and CDR2 sequences are SGHAT and FQNNGV. The CDR3 region is CASSLDGSALETQYF. CDR3 DNA: TGTGCCAGCAGCTTAGACGGGTCGGCTTTGGAGACCCAGTACTTC.

This sequence joins TRBV24-1 and TRBJ1-1; D remains unclear. V gave up 1 base and J gave up 1 base, with 6 bases separating them. Germline V gene sequence: CDR1 KGHDR, CDR2 SFDVKD. The CDR3 spans 14 residues. The CDR3 loop is CATSDFMGNTEAFF. CDR3 DNA: TGTGCCACCAGTGATTTTATGGGGAACACTGAAGCTTTCTTT.

This clonotype has at least ten counts. This chain links TRBV7-2 with TRBJ2-4; the match to TRBD2 covers 9 bases. The CDR3 is made up of 16 amino acids. CDR1 and CDR2 from the germline V gene are SGHTA and FQGNSA. Trimming cost V 4 bases and J 7 bases; bases outside gene matches: 11. The CDR3 loop reads CASSSSSGAGANIQYF. The CDR3 nucleotides are TGTGCCAGCAGCTCTTCTAGCGGGGCGGGGGCCAACATTCAGTACTTC.

This clonotype was found once. The V call is TRBV10-3, the J call TRBJ2-1; 7 bases line up with TRBD2. Germline V CDR1 and CDR2: ENHRY, SYGVKD. The CDR3 has 16 amino acids. Trimming cost V 6 bases and J 4 bases; bases outside gene matches: 12. The DNA of the CDR3 is TGTGCCATCAGGACCGGGGCGGGAGAGATATACAATGAGCAGTTCTTC. Amino acid sequence: CAIRTGAGEIYNEQFF.

Ten or more counts support this clonotype. This chain links TRBV2 with TRBJ2-7; D may match TRBD1 or TRBD2 (6 bases each). CDR1 and CDR2 (germline): SNHLY, FYNNEI. Trimming removed 4 bases at V and 11 bases at J, with 24 bases between. The CDR3 sequence is 15 residues long. CDR3 sequence reads: CASSVSTGAIVREYF. The CDR3 bases are TGTGCCAGCAGTGTATCGACGGGGGCTATTGTAAGGGAGTACTTC.

This clonotype was observed a few times. V and J are TRBV4-2 and TRBJ2-7, with D maybe TRBD2 (5 bases). Germline values: CDR1 LGHNA, CDR2 YNFKEQ. The CDR3 runs to 18 residues. Trimming left V 2 bases short and J 0 bases short, with 20 bases between. CDR3 amino acids: CASSQIPRRGGPSYEQYF. As DNA, the CDR3 is TGTGCCAGCAGCCAAATTCCACGTCGTGGCGGGCCCTCCTACGAGCAGTACTTC.

This clonotype showed up just a few times. The J gene is TRBJ1-6, the V gene TRBV5-4; TRBD1 matches at 10 bases. The germline gives CDR1 SGHNT, CDR2 YYREEE (reference sequence). V shed 4 bases and J 13 bases; nucleotides not matched to a gene: 8. CDR3 length: 14 residues. The DNA for the CDR3 is TGTGCCAGCAGCACCTTGGACAGGGGGTCCCCCCTCCACTTT. Translating gives CASSTLDRGSPLHF.

This clonotype has a count of ten or more. The J gene is TRBJ1-1, the V gene TRBV7-9; TRBD1 is a possible D gene (5 bases). The germline V gene encodes CDR1 SEHNR and CDR2 FQNEAQ (reference sequence). The V gene lost 7 bases and the J gene lost 10 bases, with 19 bases spanning the gap. The CDR3 is 13 residues long. CDR3 loop: CASTIGQYRGAFF. CDR3 nucleotides: TGTGCCAGCACGATTGGACAATACCGTGGAGCTTTCTTT.

This clonotype was recorded at least ten times. The V gene is TRBV7-2, the J gene TRBJ2-3, with 7 bases matching TRBD1. Germline V gives CDR1 SGHTA, CDR2 FQGNSA. The CDR3 has 14 amino acids. J was trimmed by 5 bases and V by 5 bases; bases with no gene match: 7. In DNA form, the CDR3 reads TGTGCCAGCAGCGGACAGGTTCATCGAGATACGCAGTATTTT. It specifies CASSGQVHRDTQYF.

The gene calls are TRBV23-1 and TRBJ2-5; 10 nucleotides line up with TRBD2. TRBV23-1 is treated as an ORF (open reading frame) with a function not yet certain. This CDR3 is 17 amino acids long. V was pared by 7 bases and J by 0 bases, with 11 bases of the junction left unmatched. CDR3 loop: CASTPQAGGKYQETQYF. CDR3 in DNA: TGCGCCAGCACACCACAAGCGGGAGGGAAGTACCAAGAGACCCAGTACTTC.

The chain combines TRBV12-3 or TRBV12-4 with TRBJ2-7; 11 positions agree with TRBD2. The CDR3 totals 15 residues. V was pared by 4 bases and J by 3 bases, with 5 bases of the junction left unmatched. The CDR3 spells CASSYSGLAGYEQYF. In nucleotides, the CDR3 is TGTGCCAGCAGTTACAGCGGACTAGCGGGCTACGAGCAGTACTTC.

The chain couples TRBV20-1 to TRBJ2-1; a possible D gene is TRBD1 (5 bases). Trimming shortened V by 1 base and J by 3 bases, and 19 bases separated the two germline ends. CDR1 is DFQATT, CDR2 SNEGSKA, per germline (reference sequence). CDR3 length: 17 amino acids. The CDR3 protein is CSARGFQGDRDYNEQFF. The DNA of the CDR3 is TGCAGTGCTAGAGGATTCCAGGGTGACCGAGACTACAATGAGCAGTTCTTC.

This clonotype was found many times. The V call is TRBV7-2, the J call TRBJ2-5, with 8 bases lining up with TRBD2. The V and J ends lost 1 base and 6 bases, in that order; junction bases with no gene match: 10. Per germline, CDR1 SGHTA and CDR2 FQGNSA. The CDR3 covers 16 residues. In nucleotides, the CDR3 is TGTGCCAGCAGCTTAGGCGGGGGGATCGGAGAGAAGACCCAGTACTTC. Residues: CASSLGGGIGEKTQYF.

The rearrangement joins TRBV27 to TRBJ2-7, with no clear D. There are 15 residues in the CDR3. Germline loops: CDR1 MNHEY, CDR2 SMNVEV (reference sequence). V shed 5 bases and J shed 6 bases, with 20 bases lying between them. The CDR3 here is CASSLYRGASSEQYF. CDR3 sequence (DNA): TGTGCCAGCAGTCTATACCGAGGCGCATCTAGCGAGCAGTACTTC.

This clonotype was observed a few times. The rearrangement joins TRBV19 to TRBJ2-1; 11 bases align to TRBD2. The CDR3 length is 18 residues. Germline V gene lookup returns CDR1 LNHDA and CDR2 SQIVND (reference sequence). V shed 1 base, J shed 13 bases, and the junction held 18 bases outside the gene matches. The CDR3 nucleotides are TGTGCCAGTAGTATAGGTGGAACTAGCGGGGGCCCGATTAAGGATCAGTTCTTC. This sequence encodes CASSIGGTSGGPIKDQFF.

The chain combines TRBV28 with TRBJ1-6; D remains unclear. There are 15 residues in the CDR3. Germline V gives CDR1 MDHEN, CDR2 SYDVKM. The V and J ends lost 6 bases and 6 bases respectively, with 15 bases between them. Here the CDR3 DNA reads TGTGCCAGCAGCCTAAGGAGGATTTTTAATTCACCCCTCCACTTT. Its protein is CASSLRRIFNSPLHF.

V is TRBV7-6 and J is TRBJ1-6; weak D call: TRBD1 (5 bases). Trimming left V 8 bases short and J 7 bases short, with 18 bases between. CDR1 and CDR2 (germline): SGHVS, FNYEAQ. CDR3 length: 15 residues. CDR3 region: CASSPRTGPNSPLHF. Here the CDR3 DNA reads TGTGCCAGCTCCCCCCGTACAGGCCCGAATTCACCCCTCCACTTT.

Comments on this clonotype: This may stem from a read error, because a much larger clone lies one nucleotide away. V usage is TRBV9 and J usage is TRBJ1-1; D is perhaps TRBD1 (6 bases). The germline CDR1 and CDR2 sequences are SGDLS and YYNGEE. Trimming shortened V by 3 bases and J by 1 base, and 10 bases separated the two germline ends. The CDR3 extends over 14 amino acids. Here the CDR3 reads CASSGDTWNTEAFF. The CDR3 bases are TGTGCCAGCAGCGGGGACACCTGGAACACTGAAGCTTTCTTT.

This clonotype was counted between two and nine times. The chain recombines TRBV5-6 with TRBJ2-7; possible D gene TRBD2, 5 bases. The CDR3 spans 15 residues. Looked up from germline, CDR1 is SGHDT and CDR2 is YYEEEE. The V and J ends lost 0 bases and 0 bases respectively, with 10 bases between them. The CDR3 sequence: CASSLVNGNSYEQYF. The CDR3 DNA follows: TGTGCCAGCAGCTTGGTTAACGGGAACTCCTACGAGCAGTACTTC.

This clonotype was found many times. The chain combines TRBV7-8 with TRBJ2-7; D remains unclear. The V gene lost 1 base and the J gene lost 6 bases, with 10 bases spanning the gap. The germline gives CDR1 SGHVS, CDR2 FQNEAQ. The CDR3 runs 13 residues. The DNA for the CDR3 is TGTGCCAGCAGCTTAGGAATTTTGGCCGAGCAGTACTTC. Translating gives CASSLGILAEQYF.